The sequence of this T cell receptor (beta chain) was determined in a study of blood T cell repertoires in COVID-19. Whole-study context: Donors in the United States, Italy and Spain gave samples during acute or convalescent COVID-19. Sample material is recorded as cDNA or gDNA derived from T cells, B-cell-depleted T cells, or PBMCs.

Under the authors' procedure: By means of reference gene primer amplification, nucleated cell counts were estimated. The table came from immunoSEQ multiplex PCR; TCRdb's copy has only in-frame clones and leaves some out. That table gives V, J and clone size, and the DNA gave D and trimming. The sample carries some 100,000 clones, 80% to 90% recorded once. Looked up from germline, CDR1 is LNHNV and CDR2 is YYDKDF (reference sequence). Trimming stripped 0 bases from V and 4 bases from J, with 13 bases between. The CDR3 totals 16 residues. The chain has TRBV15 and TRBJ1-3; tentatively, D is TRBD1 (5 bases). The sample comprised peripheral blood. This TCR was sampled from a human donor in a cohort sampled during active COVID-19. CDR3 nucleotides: TGTGCCACCAGCAGAGACAGGGACTCAGGGGGAAACACCATATATTTT. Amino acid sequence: CATSRDRDSGGNTIYF. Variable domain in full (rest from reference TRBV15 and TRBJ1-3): DAMVIQNPRYQVTQFGKPVTLSCSQTLNHNVMYWYQQKSSQAPKLLFHYYDKDFNNEADTPDNFQSRRPNTSFCFLDIRSPGLGDTAMYLCATSRDRDSGGNTIYFGEGSWLTVV.